The 8 T cell receptor beta chains given below trace back to one sample, sequenced in a study of vaccination effects on CD4 cells after COVID-19. Profiling relied on immunoSEQ multiplex PCR, and the TCRdb table lists in-frame clones only, not all of them. The data show around 35,000 clones, with 65% to 70% seen just once and just over 4% held by the top ten. Their antigens remain unidentified. Scientists isolated CD4+ T cells after an approximately 10-day culture period ended. The sample was CD4+ T cells from PBMCs cultured without peptide, taken before COVID-19 vaccination. Source of these receptors: a human donor who received a COVID-19 vaccine.

This clone was picked up a small number of times. The chain has TRBV11-2 and TRBJ1-1, with TRBD1 identical over 8 bases. This CDR3 is built from 14 residues. Germline CDR1 and CDR2: SGHAT and FQNNGV. The V and J ends lost 4 bases and 2 bases, in that order; junction bases with no gene match: 3. This CDR3 is CASSSQGANTEAFF. Here the CDR3 DNA reads TGTGCCAGCAGCTCCCAGGGGGCAAACACTGAAGCTTTCTTT. Full variable domain (rest looked up from reference TRBV11-2 and TRBJ1-1): EAGVAQSPRYKIIEKRQSVAFWCNPISGHATLYWYQQILGQGPKLLIQFQNNGVVDDSQLPKDRFSAERLKGVDSTLKIQPAKLEDSAVYLCASSSQGANTEAFFGQGTRLTVV.

The rearrangement uses TRBV5-1 and TRBJ2-7; 9 bases are a match to TRBD1. Trimming at V came to 3 bases and at J to 0 bases, leaving 4 bases not matched to a gene. Looked up from germline, CDR1 is SGHRS and CDR2 is YFSETQ. This CDR3 region has 15 residues. The CDR3 DNA reads as TGCGCCAGCAGCTCAAGGACAGGGGACTCCTACGAGCAGTACTTC. Residues: CASSSRTGDSYEQYF. Full variable domain (outside the CDR3, taken from reference TRBV5-1 and TRBJ2-7): KAGVTQTPRYLIKTRGQQVTLSCSPISGHRSVSWYQQTPGQGLQFLFEYFSETQRNKGNFPGRFSGRQFSNSRSEMNVSTLELGDSALYLCASSSRTGDSYEQYFGPGTRLTVT.

The chain links TRBV19 to TRBJ2-3; D gene unclear. The germline gives CDR1 LNHDA, CDR2 SQIVND (reference sequence). The CDR3 contains 13 residues. Trimming left V 6 bases short and J 0 bases short, with 7 bases between. The DNA for the CDR3 is TGTGCCAGTAGAAGGCCTAGCACAGATACGCAGTATTTT. Residues: CASRRPSTDTQYF.

This chain links TRBV11-2 with TRBJ2-1, with D hard to call. The CDR3 spans 14 residues. V lost 3 bases and J 3 bases, leaving 9 bases between the germline ends. Germline CDR1 and CDR2: SGHAT and FQNNGV. CDR3 sequence: CASSFALNYNEQFF. The CDR3 nucleotides read TGTGCCAGCAGCTTCGCGCTAAACTACAATGAGCAGTTCTTC.

The chain links TRBV25-1 to TRBJ1-2; maybe TRBD1 (6 bases). The germline gives CDR1 MGHDK, CDR2 SYGVNS. The length of the CDR3 is 13 residues. V was clipped by 2 bases and J by 8 bases, with 12 bases between them. Here the CDR3 reads CASSENGGGGYTF. Written as DNA, the CDR3 is TGTGCCAGCAGTGAAAACGGGGGCGGGGGCTACACCTTC.

In this sample, this clone turned up a few times. The gene calls are TRBV5-1 and TRBJ1-2; a possible D gene is TRBD1 (5 bases). The CDR3 totals 16 residues. Trimming took 1 base from V and 2 from J, leaving 15 bases between them. CDR1 SGHRS and CDR2 YFSETQ come from the germline V gene. As DNA, the CDR3 is TGCGCCAGCAGCTTGCTTCCGGCAGGGATCAACTATGGCTACACCTTC. As protein: CASSLLPAGINYGYTF.

This clone was observed a few times. The chain couples TRBV20-1 to TRBJ1-2, with TRBD1 matching over 7 bases. This CDR3 has 14 amino acids. V trimming: 3 bases; J trimming: 4 bases; junction bases outside the gene matches: 8. Germline CDR1 reads DFQATT; CDR2 reads SNEGSKA (reference sequence). The CDR3 spells CSASRGGAGYGYTF. In DNA form, the CDR3 reads TGCAGTGCTAGTAGAGGGGGCGCTGGCTATGGCTACACCTTC.

The rearrangement links TRBV9 to TRBJ1-1; D not certain. Germline CDR1 is SGDLS and CDR2 is YYNGEE. V was trimmed by 4 bases and J by 2 bases, leaving 12 bases between them. CDR3 length: 14 residues. The chain's CDR3 is CASSPRTLNTEAFF. The CDR3 DNA reads TGTGCCAGCAGCCCGAGGACTCTAAACACTGAAGCTTTCTTT. Full variable domain (rest looked up from reference TRBV9 and TRBJ1-1): DSGVTQTPKHLITATGQRVTLRCSPRSGDLSVYWYQQSLDQGLQFLIQYYNGEERAKGNILERFSAQQFPDLHSELNLSSLELGDSALYFCASSPRTLNTEAFFGQGTRLTVV.